The clone carrying this T cell receptor (beta chain) was seen just once. The sample is drawn from a study of long-term antiretroviral therapy in people with HIV. Trimming pared 8 bases from V and 3 bases from J, leaving 12 bases between. The CDR3 sequence is 13 residues long. In germline, CDR1 is MNHEY, CDR2 SVGAGI. Investigators performed immunoSEQ version v3.0 at survey level. Some clones are missing from TCRdb's copy, which holds only in-frame ones; the method was immunoSEQ multiplex PCR. The repertoire holds approximately 35,000 clones, with about 94% as singletons. J is TRBJ2-3 and V is TRBV6-5, with D perhaps given as TRBD1 or TRBD2 (6 bases each). The origin of this receptor is a woman in her forties or fifties with HIV. Sequenced material: unsorted PBMCs, taken more than 5 years after starting antiretroviral therapy. CDR3 amino acids: CASEGGRTDTQYF. In nucleotides, the CDR3 is TGTGCCAGCGAGGGGGGAAGGACAGATACGCAGTATTTT.